This T cell receptor beta chain emerged from a study of blood T cells in healthy people across ages. Study in general: Using template switching, researchers captured about one barcoded beta molecule for each two T cells.

Primers used in a second PCR of roughly 6 to 11 cycles were a sample-barcoded 5' primer and a J-beta primer mix. Every single cDNA molecule received a tag from a template-switch adaptor with 12 random nucleotides. TCRdb re-called the 5' RACE reads with MiXCR, one entry per CDR3 protein. Among 700,000 to 850,000 distinct CDR3 sequences listed, about 53% were seen once. The CDR3 totals 15 residues. Trimming removed 5 bases at V and 1 base at J, with 11 bases between. Germline CDR1 is SEHNR and CDR2 is FQNEAQ (reference sequence). The material sequenced was blood. The chain links TRBV7-9 to TRBJ2-2; maybe TRBD1 (6 bases). This clonotype was sampled from an elderly man in good health. CDR3 DNA: TGTGCCAGCAGCCCTCAGACAGGGAACACCGGGGAGCTGTTTTTT. This codes for CASSPQTGNTGELFF.